This entry concerns a single TCR beta chain. The data derive from a study of cytomegalovirus exposure and HLA in healthy donors. Primers for the PCR totalled 60 Vbeta and 13 Jbeta. The method was immunoSEQ multiplex PCR; TCRdb's version includes in-frame clones alone and lacks a portion of them. The data include some 130,000 clones; the top ten clones carry around 1.6%. From germline, CDR1 is PRHDT and CDR2 FYEKMQ (reference sequence). The V gene end was trimmed by 4 bases and the J gene end by 11 bases; junction bases not matched to a gene: 10. The CDR3 runs 14 residues. The material sequenced was PBMCs. The J gene is TRBJ1-1, the V gene TRBV13, with 10 bases identical to TRBD1. The clonotype comes from a woman between 35 and 50 years old in good health and CMV-seropositive. The CDR3 nucleotides are TGTGCCAGCAGCTCCCCCGGGACAGGGGCTTCGGCTTTCTTT. It codes for CASSSPGTGASAFF.